Following are 24 T cell receptor beta chains from one sample sequenced in a study of cytomegalovirus exposure and HLA in healthy donors. PCR used 60 Vbeta primers and 13 Jbeta primers. Assay used: immunoSEQ multiplex PCR; TCRdb lists only in-frame clones, some missing. The repertoire holds 140,000 or so clones, with around 75% as singletons. The source material was PBMCs. These receptors were taken from a man aged 55 to 70 in good health and CMV-seronegative.

V usage is TRBV25-1 and J usage is TRBJ2-7; no reliable D call. Germline V CDR1 and CDR2: MGHDK, SYGVNS. This CDR3 spans 12 amino acids. The V end was cut by 2 bases, the J end by 3 bases, with 5 bases between. CDR3 DNA: TGTGCCAGCAGTGAAAACATCTACGAGCAGTACTTC. It translates to CASSENIYEQYF.

The V gene is TRBV9, the J gene TRBJ1-6, with D unresolved. The germline V and J ends were trimmed by 0 bases and 8 bases, with 12 bases remaining between them. The length of the CDR3 is 15 residues. The germline gives CDR1 SGDLS, CDR2 YYNGEE. The CDR3 DNA reads TGTGCCAGCAGCGTAGGGGAGGCCTTTTATTCACCCCTCCACTTT. Amino acid sequence: CASSVGEAFYSPLHF.

This clone was seen just once. The chain employs TRBV27 and TRBJ2-3; 14 positions agree with TRBD2. Germline trimming cut 5 bases from V and 3 bases from J; bases unmatched to any gene: 4. CDR1 is MNHEY, CDR2 SMNVEV, per germline (reference sequence). The length of the CDR3 is 16 residues. CDR3 DNA: TGTGCCAGCAGTACGTGGACTAGCGGGAGGACAGATACGCAGTATTTT. It codes for CASSTWTSGRTDTQYF.

The V call is TRBV5-1, the J call TRBJ2-7; 7 bases line up with TRBD2. J lost 5 bases, V lost 0 bases, and 5 bases had no gene match. Germline V gene lookup returns CDR1 SGHRS and CDR2 YFSETQ. CDR3 length: 14 amino acids. The CDR3 here is CASSLGGGEDEQYF. CDR3 in DNA: TGCGCCAGCAGCTTGGGGGGGGGAGAGGACGAGCAGTACTTC.

The table lists this clone with a count of one. The chain recombines TRBV7-2 with TRBJ1-3; D is ambiguous. This CDR3 has 14 residues. Looked up from germline, CDR1 is SGHTA and CDR2 is FQGNSA. V was pared by 5 bases and J by 3 bases, with 11 bases between. In DNA, the CDR3 is TGTGCCAGCAGCGTAACCCGCGGTGGAAACACCATATATTTT. This codes for CASSVTRGGNTIYF.

The chain has TRBV25-1 and TRBJ2-5, with D possibly TRBD1 on 8 matching bases. The CDR3 has 16 amino acids. Trimming removed 9 bases at V and 5 bases at J, with 25 bases between. Germline CDR1 and CDR2: MGHDK and SYGVNS. The CDR3 DNA follows: TGTGCCAGTGCCCCCCACAGGGGGAGGGCCTCTGAGACCCAGTACTTC. This encodes CASAPHRGRASETQYF.

The chain joins TRBV2 to TRBJ2-2, with D possibly TRBD1 on 5 matching bases. Trimming stripped 3 bases from V and 8 bases from J, with 7 bases between. The V gene's germline CDR1 is SNHLY and CDR2 FYNNEI. The CDR3 has 12 amino acids. This chain's CDR3 is CASSESGGELFF. The CDR3, as DNA: TGTGCCAGCAGTGAGTCAGGGGGGGAGCTGTTTTTT. Variable domain in full (rest from reference TRBV2 and TRBJ2-2): EPEVTQTPSHQVTQMGQEVILRCVPISNHLYFYWYRQILGQKVEFLVSFYNNEISEKSEIFDDQFSVERPDGSNFTLKIRSTKLEDSAMYFCASSESGGELFFGEGSRLTVL.

The chain employs TRBV28 and TRBJ2-5; TRBD1 matches 8 bases. Germline lookup yields CDR1 MDHEN and CDR2 SYDVKM. The CDR3 loop spans 13 amino acids. The V segment lost 6 bases and the J segment 4 bases; nucleotides outside the gene matches: 4. CDR3 sequence (DNA): TGTGCCAGCAGCTCAGGGGGCGCAGAGACCCAGTACTTC. Protein product: CASSSGGAETQYF.

CDR3 in amino acids: CAVADPPGYEQYF. Here the CDR3 DNA reads TGTGCCGTAGCGGACCCACCTGGCTACGAGCAGTACTTC. This rearrangement joins TRBV6-6 to TRBJ2-7, with D possibly being TRBD2 (6 bases). The germline V gene has CDR1 MNHNY and CDR2 SVGAGI (reference sequence). CDR3 length: 13 residues. Between the trimmed V and J ends, which lost 11 bases and 3 bases, there was a span of 17 bases.

V is TRBV30 and J is TRBJ1-2; D call uncertain. V shed 1 base and J shed 6 bases, with 18 bases lying between them. Germline values: CDR1 GTSNPN, CDR2 SVGIG (reference sequence). The CDR3 has 15 amino acids. The CDR3 nucleotides are TGTGCCTGGAGTGGATACCCACAGAGGAGGGATGGCTACACCTTC. This gives the protein CAWSGYPQRRDGYTF.

V and J are TRBV5-1 and TRBJ1-4; 7 nucleotides match TRBD1. V shed 0 bases, J shed 13 bases, and the junction held 9 bases outside the gene matches. This CDR3 region has 14 residues. CDR1 and CDR2 from the germline V gene are SGHRS and YFSETQ. This CDR3 reads CASSLGTDRERLFF. The CDR3 coding sequence is TGCGCCAGCAGCTTGGGGACTGACAGGGAACGACTGTTTTTT.

This rearrangement joins TRBV2 to TRBJ1-2; D perhaps matches TRBD1 (5 bases). Germline lookup yields CDR1 SNHLY and CDR2 FYNNEI. The CDR3 runs 14 residues. Between the trimmed V and J ends, which lost 2 bases and 5 bases, there was a span of 12 bases. Here the CDR3 reads CASSEQGSVYGYTF. The DNA of the CDR3 is TGTGCCAGCAGTGAACAGGGAAGCGTTTATGGCTACACCTTC.

V usage is TRBV7-3 and J usage is TRBJ1-1; D is unresolved. V was cut by 1 base and J by 0 bases, with 9 bases left in between. The CDR3 covers 15 residues. Germline-derived CDR1 and CDR2 are SGHTA and FQGTGA. The CDR3 coding sequence is TGTGCCAGCAGCTTAAAATTGTCGGTGAACACTGAAGCTTTCTTT. Protein product: CASSLKLSVNTEAFF.

This clone was recorded once. V gene TRBV10-3 combines with J gene TRBJ2-5; 12 bases match TRBD1. This CDR3 spans 17 amino acids. The ends lost 0 bases at V and 5 bases at J; junction bases unmatched: 7. Germline CDR1 reads ENHRY; CDR2 reads SYGVKD. CDR3 sequence (DNA): TGTGCCATCAGTGAGTCTAAGGGACAGGGGGCACGGGAGACCCAGTACTTC. It specifies CAISESKGQGARETQYF.

This chain uses TRBV7-9 with TRBJ2-1, with TRBD2 as a possible D gene (5 bases). The CDR3 consists of 14 residues. Between the trimmed V and J ends, which lost 5 bases and 8 bases, there was a span of 16 bases. CDR1 is SEHNR and CDR2 is FQNEAQ in the germline V gene (reference sequence). The CDR3 DNA reads TGTGCCAGCAGCGGCGTGAGGACTGCCGATGAGCAGTTCTTC. It yields the protein CASSGVRTADEQFF.

The V gene is TRBV19, the J gene TRBJ1-4, with TRBD1 as a possible D gene (5 bases). Germline V lookup: CDR1 LNHDA, CDR2 SQIVND (reference sequence). V was shortened by 4 bases and J by 0 bases, with 12 bases between the two germline ends. This CDR3 has 16 residues. The CDR3 loop is CASSTTAIATNEKLFF. The CDR3 coding sequence is TGTGCCAGTAGTACGACAGCGATTGCAACTAATGAAAAACTGTTTTTT.

The chain uses TRBV6-5 and TRBJ2-7, with 9 positions matching TRBD1. J gave up 5 bases and V 8 bases, and 13 bases lay outside the gene matches. CDR1 MNHEY and CDR2 SVGAGI come from the germline V gene. The CDR3 sequence is 15 residues long. In DNA form, the CDR3 reads TGTGCCAGCTCTGCTTTGGGACAGGGAGGCAACGAGCAGTACTTC. Its translation is CASSALGQGGNEQYF.

The genes are TRBV5-6 and TRBJ1-6, with unresolved D. The CDR3 runs to 19 residues. Germline CDR1 and CDR2: SGHDT and YYEEEE. The ends were cut back, 1 base at V and 0 bases at J, with 17 bases in the middle. The CDR3, as DNA: TGTGCCAGCAGCTTGAAAGCCGAAGAAACGAGCTCCTATAATTCACCCCTCCACTTT. Translated: CASSLKAEETSSYNSPLHF. Combining the CDR3 with reference TRBV5-6 and TRBJ1-6 gives the whole variable domain DAGVTQSPTHLIKTRGQQVTLRCSPKSGHDTVSWYQQALGQGPQFIFQYYEEEERQRGNFPDRFSGHQFPNYSSELNVNALLLGDSALYLCASSLKAEETSSYNSPLHFGNGTRLTVT.

This chain joins TRBV7-2 and TRBJ1-1, with D tentatively TRBD1 (6 bases). The CDR3 length is 13 residues. Looked up from germline, CDR1 is SGHTA and CDR2 is FQGNSA. Trimming cost V 4 bases and J 4 bases, with 10 bases left between them. The CDR3, as DNA: TGTGCCAGCAGCTCAGGACAGCGCACTGAAGCTTTCTTT. Amino acid sequence: CASSSGQRTEAFF.

This chain links TRBV7-3 with TRBJ2-7, with 8 bases lining up with TRBD1. The V segment lost 5 bases and the J segment 5 bases; nucleotides outside the gene matches: 5. Germline CDR1 SGHTA, CDR2 FQGTGA. The CDR3 spans 13 residues. The CDR3 protein is CASSRDRNNEQYF. In DNA, the CDR3 is TGTGCCAGCAGCCGGGACAGGAATAACGAGCAGTACTTC.

The chain uses TRBV7-3 and TRBJ1-3, with D hard to call. The CDR3 loop spans 13 amino acids. Trimming removed 5 bases at V and 3 bases at J, with 8 bases between. Germline V gene data show CDR1 as SGHTA and CDR2 as FQGTGA. The CDR3 DNA sequence: TGTGCCAGCAGCGTGGGAGTTGGAAACACCATATATTTT. This translates into CASSVGVGNTIYF.

The V and J genes are TRBV20-1 and TRBJ1-1, with D hard to call. From germline, CDR1 is DFQATT and CDR2 SNEGSKA (reference sequence). V lost 3 bases and J 6 bases, leaving 8 bases between the germline ends. This CDR3 is 11 amino acids long. CDR3 DNA sequence: TGCAGTGCTAGGTTCGTCGCTGAAGCTTTCTTT. Amino acids: CSARFVAEAFF.

Only one count was recorded for this clone. The genes are TRBV30 and TRBJ2-7; possibly TRBD2 for D (5 bases). The CDR3 is 14 residues long. Germline lookup yields CDR1 GTSNPN and CDR2 SVGIG (reference sequence). Trimming took 0 bases from V and 1 from J, leaving 10 bases between them. The CDR3 loop is CAWSVDRGSYEQYF. The CDR3 nucleotides read TGTGCCTGGAGTGTGGATCGGGGATCCTACGAGCAGTACTTC.

The chain recombines TRBV27 with TRBJ2-5; 16 bases align to TRBD2. Losses at the gene ends were 6 bases for V and 7 bases for J; bases not matched to a gene: 20. This CDR3 is 20 amino acids long. The germline gives CDR1 MNHEY, CDR2 SMNVEV (reference sequence). Here the CDR3 DNA reads TGTGCCAGCAGAAAACCGGGACTAGCGGGAGGGAGCGGAGATGGGGTGACCCAGTACTTC. Translation gives CASRKPGLAGGSGDGVTQYF.